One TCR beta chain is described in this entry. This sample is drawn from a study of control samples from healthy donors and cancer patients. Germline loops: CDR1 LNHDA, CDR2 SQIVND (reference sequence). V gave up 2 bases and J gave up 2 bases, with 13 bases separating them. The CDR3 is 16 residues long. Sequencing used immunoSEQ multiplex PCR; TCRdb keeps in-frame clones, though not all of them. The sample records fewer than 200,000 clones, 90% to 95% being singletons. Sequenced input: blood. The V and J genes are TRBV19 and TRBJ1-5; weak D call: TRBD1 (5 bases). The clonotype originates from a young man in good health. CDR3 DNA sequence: TGTGCCAGTAGTATATATGGGCGGGGGGGCAATCAGCCCCAGCATTTT. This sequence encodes CASSIYGRGGNQPQHF.